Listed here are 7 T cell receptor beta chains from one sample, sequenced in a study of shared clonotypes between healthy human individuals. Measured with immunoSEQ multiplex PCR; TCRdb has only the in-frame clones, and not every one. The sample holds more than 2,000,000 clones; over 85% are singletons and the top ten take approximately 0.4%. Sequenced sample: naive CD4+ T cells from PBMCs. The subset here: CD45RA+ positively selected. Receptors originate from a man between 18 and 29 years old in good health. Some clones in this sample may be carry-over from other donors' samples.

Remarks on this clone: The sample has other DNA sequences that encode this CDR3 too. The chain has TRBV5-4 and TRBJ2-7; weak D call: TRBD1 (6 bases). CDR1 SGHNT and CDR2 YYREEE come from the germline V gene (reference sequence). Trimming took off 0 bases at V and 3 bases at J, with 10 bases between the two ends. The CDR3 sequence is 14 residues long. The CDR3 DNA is TGTGCCAGCAGCTTGGGAACAGGGATCTACGAGCAGTACTTC. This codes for CASSLGTGIYEQYF.

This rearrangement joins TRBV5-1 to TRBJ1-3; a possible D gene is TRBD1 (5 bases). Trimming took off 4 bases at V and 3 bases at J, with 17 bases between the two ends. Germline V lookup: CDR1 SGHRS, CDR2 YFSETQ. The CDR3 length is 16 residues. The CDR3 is CASSKGQWGGGNTIYF. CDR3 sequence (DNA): TGCGCCAGCAGCAAGGGGCAGTGGGGAGGTGGAAACACCATATATTTT.

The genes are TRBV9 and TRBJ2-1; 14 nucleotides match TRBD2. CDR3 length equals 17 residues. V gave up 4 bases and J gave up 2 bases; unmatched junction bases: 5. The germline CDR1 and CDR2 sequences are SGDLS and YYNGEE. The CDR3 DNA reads TGTGCCAGCAGCCCGGGACTAGCGGGGGCCCCCTACAATGAGCAGTTCTTC. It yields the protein CASSPGLAGAPYNEQFF.

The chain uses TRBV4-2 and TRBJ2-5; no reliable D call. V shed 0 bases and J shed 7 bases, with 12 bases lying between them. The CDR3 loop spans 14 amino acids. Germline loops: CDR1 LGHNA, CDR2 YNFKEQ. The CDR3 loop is CASSQDAPRGTQYF. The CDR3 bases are TGTGCCAGCAGCCAAGACGCCCCGCGTGGGACCCAGTACTTC.

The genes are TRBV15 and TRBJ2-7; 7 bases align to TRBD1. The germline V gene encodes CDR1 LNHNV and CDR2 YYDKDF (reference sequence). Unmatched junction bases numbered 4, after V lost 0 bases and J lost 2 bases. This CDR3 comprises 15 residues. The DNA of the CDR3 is TGTGCCACCAGCAGAGACCCTGGGACAGCCTACGAGCAGTACTTC. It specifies CATSRDPGTAYEQYF.

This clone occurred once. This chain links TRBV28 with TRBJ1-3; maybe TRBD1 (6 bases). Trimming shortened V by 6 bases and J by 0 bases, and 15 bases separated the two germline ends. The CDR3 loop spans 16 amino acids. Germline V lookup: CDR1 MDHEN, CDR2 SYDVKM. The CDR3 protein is CASRARQALSGNTIYF. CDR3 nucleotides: TGTGCCAGCAGGGCCCGACAGGCGCTCTCTGGAAACACCATATATTTT.

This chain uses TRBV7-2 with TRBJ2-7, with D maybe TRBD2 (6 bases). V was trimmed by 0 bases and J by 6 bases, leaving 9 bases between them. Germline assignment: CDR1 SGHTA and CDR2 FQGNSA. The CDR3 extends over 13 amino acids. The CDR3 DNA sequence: TGTGCCAGCAGCTTAGCCCGGGAGAGCGAGCAGTACTTC. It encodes CASSLARESEQYF. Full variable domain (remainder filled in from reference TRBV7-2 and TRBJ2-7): GAGVSQSPSNKVTEKGKDVELRCDPISGHTALYWYRQSLGQGLEFLIYFQGNSAPDKSGLPSDRFSAERTGGSVSTLTIQRTQQEDSAVYLCASSLARESEQYFGPGTRLTVT.